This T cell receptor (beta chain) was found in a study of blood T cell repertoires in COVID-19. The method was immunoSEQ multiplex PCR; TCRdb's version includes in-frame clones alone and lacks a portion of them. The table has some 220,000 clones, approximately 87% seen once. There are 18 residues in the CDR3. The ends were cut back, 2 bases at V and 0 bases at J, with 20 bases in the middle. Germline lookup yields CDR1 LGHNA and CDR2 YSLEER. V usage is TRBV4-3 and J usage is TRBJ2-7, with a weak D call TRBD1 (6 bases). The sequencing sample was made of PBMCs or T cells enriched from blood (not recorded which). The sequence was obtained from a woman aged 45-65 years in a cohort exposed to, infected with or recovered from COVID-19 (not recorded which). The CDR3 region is CASSQSVGQGTYSYEQYF. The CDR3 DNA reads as TGCGCCAGCAGCCAATCGGTGGGCCAGGGGACCTACTCCTACGAGCAGTACTTC.